What follows are 17 T cell receptor beta chains derived from one specimen sequenced in a study of T cell responses to AZD1222 COVID-19 vaccine. Assay used: immunoSEQ multiplex PCR; TCRdb lists only in-frame clones, some missing. In the table there are 140,000 to 150,000 clones, around 89% of which are singletons. Source: peripheral blood, taken on day 0 of AZD1222 vaccination. These receptors were obtained from an adult in good health.

The rearrangement joins TRBV5-1 to TRBJ1-1; 8 bases line up with TRBD1. The CDR3 runs to 16 residues. Looked up from germline, CDR1 is SGHRS and CDR2 is YFSETQ. Trimming took 4 bases from V and 0 from J; bases not matched to a gene: 8. CDR3 sequence (DNA): TGCGCCAGCAGCCCGGGGGACAGGAGGGTGAACACTGAAGCTTTCTTT. As protein: CASSPGDRRVNTEAFF. The full variable domain, in which reference TRBV5-1 and TRBJ1-1 provide the parts outside the CDR3, is KAGVTQTPRYLIKTRGQQVTLSCSPISGHRSVSWYQQTPGQGLQFLFEYFSETQRNKGNFPGRFSGRQFSNSRSEMNVSTLELGDSALYLCASSPGDRRVNTEAFFGQGTRLTVV.

CDR3 coding DNA: TGTGCCAGCACCTGGGGGGGACCCAAAGAGACCCAGTACTTC. Translating it yields CASTWGGPKETQYF. This sequence joins TRBV5-6 and TRBJ2-5; 7 bases fit TRBD2. Germline CDR1 SGHDT, CDR2 YYEEEE. The CDR3 has 14 amino acids. J lost 3 bases, V lost 6 bases, and 8 bases had no gene match. The full variable domain, in which reference TRBV5-6 and TRBJ2-5 provide the parts outside the CDR3, is DAGVTQSPTHLIKTRGQQVTLRCSPKSGHDTVSWYQQALGQGPQFIFQYYEEEERQRGNFPDRFSGHQFPNYSSELNVNALLLGDSALYLCASTWGGPKETQYFGPGTRLLVL.

The V call is TRBV28, the J call TRBJ1-2; D gene unclear. Germline V lookup: CDR1 MDHEN, CDR2 SYDVKM. This CDR3 is 12 amino acids long. V lost 3 bases and J lost 3, with 5 bases in between. Written as DNA, the CDR3 is TGTGCCAGCAGTTTGGATCACTATGGCTACACCTTC. This codes for CASSLDHYGYTF.

The V call is TRBV5-1, the J call TRBJ1-2, with 7 bases aligning to TRBD1. The CDR3 is 16 residues long. Germline trimming cut 4 bases from V and 4 bases from J; bases unmatched to any gene: 13. The germline V gene encodes CDR1 SGHRS and CDR2 YFSETQ. CDR3 in amino acids: CASSPSPQTGLYGYTF. The CDR3 nucleotides are TGCGCCAGCAGCCCGTCCCCCCAGACAGGGCTCTATGGCTACACCTTC.

The chain recombines TRBV18 with TRBJ2-2, with 8 nucleotides matching TRBD1. The trim removed 3 bases at V and 4 bases at J, leaving 7 bases unmatched. CDR1 and CDR2 from the germline V gene are KGHSH and LQKENI. This CDR3 region has 16 residues. The CDR3 protein is CASSPPDRAATGELFF. The CDR3 DNA sequence: TGTGCCAGCTCACCTCCGGACAGGGCGGCCACCGGGGAGCTGTTTTTT.

The chain joins TRBV7-5 to TRBJ2-3. TRBV7-5 is shown as a pseudogene. The CDR3 contains 13 residues. CDR3 DNA sequence: TGTGCCAGAAGCTTAGACGGCACAGATACGCAGTATTTT. Its protein product is CARSLDGTDTQYF.

The CDR3 nucleotides read TGTGCCAGCAGCTTAAGCCCAGGGCTAGGTTATTCACCCCTCCACTTT. Its protein is CASSLSPGLGYSPLHF. The chain recombines TRBV7-8 with TRBJ1-6, with D possibly being TRBD1 (5 bases). Trimming removed 2 bases from V and 8 bases from J, with 16 bases in between. This CDR3 has 16 residues. Germline CDR1 SGHVS, CDR2 FQNEAQ.

The J gene is TRBJ2-7, the V gene TRBV6-6; the D call may be TRBD1 or TRBD2 (6 bases each). The CDR3 is 13 amino acids. Germline CDR1 and CDR2: MNHNY and SVGAGI (reference sequence). Trimming left V 5 bases short and J 2 bases short, with 10 bases between. The CDR3 here is CASSPRGPYEQYF. The DNA of the CDR3 is TGTGCCAGCAGTCCCCGGGGGCCCTACGAGCAGTACTTC.

The J gene is TRBJ2-7, the V gene TRBV4-2, with D maybe TRBD2 (6 bases). This CDR3 region has 16 residues. The V gene's germline CDR1 is LGHNA and CDR2 YNFKEQ. Trimming removed 4 bases at V and 3 bases at J, with 19 bases between. CDR3 protein: CASSLGTQIPDYEQYF. In DNA form, the CDR3 reads TGTGCCAGCAGCCTCGGGACTCAAATCCCCGACTACGAGCAGTACTTC.

The chain joins TRBV7-9 to TRBJ1-1; 9 bases line up with TRBD1. The CDR3 length is 14 residues. V shed 10 bases, J shed 3 bases, and the junction held 9 bases outside the gene matches. Germline CDR1 reads SEHNR; CDR2 reads FQNEAQ (reference sequence). The CDR3 DNA sequence: TGTGCCACCCCTCGGACAGGGGTGGACACTGAAGCTTTCTTT. Translation gives CATPRTGVDTEAFF.

CDR3 sequence: CASSDTGMNTEAFF. In nucleotides, the CDR3 is TGTGCCAGCAGTGACACAGGGATGAACACTGAAGCTTTCTTT. The chain employs TRBV6-4 and TRBJ1-1; weak D call: TRBD1 (6 bases). CDR1 and CDR2 (germline): MRHNA, SNTAGT. The ends were cut back, 2 bases at V and 0 bases at J, with 7 bases in the middle. The CDR3 consists of 14 residues.

The chain couples TRBV6-2 or TRBV6-3 to TRBJ1-1; TRBD1 matches 10 bases. The V and J ends lost 4 bases and 1 base, in that order; junction bases with no gene match: 9. This CDR3 comprises 17 residues. Germline values: CDR1 MNHEY, CDR2 SVGEGT. The CDR3 coding sequence is TGTGCCAGCAGTTTTCCCGGGGACAGGGGAAAGAACACTGAAGCTTTCTTT. As protein: CASSFPGDRGKNTEAFF.

The chain combines TRBV9 with TRBJ1-1; 9 bases map to TRBD1. This CDR3 spans 15 amino acids. V lost 3 bases, J lost 1 base, and 4 bases stayed unmatched. Germline lookup yields CDR1 SGDLS and CDR2 YYNGEE. CDR3 in amino acids: CASSADRGGNTEAFF. As DNA, the CDR3 is TGTGCCAGCAGCGCGGACAGGGGCGGGAACACTGAAGCTTTCTTT.

With regard to this clone: At one end the junction does not follow the germline gene, possibly because of a read error. The chain couples TRBV20-1 to TRBJ1-3; no firm D call. The CDR3 sequence is 11 residues long. Per germline, CDR1 DFQATT and CDR2 SNEGSKA (reference sequence). DNA of the CDR3: TGCAGTGCTCGCGAGGGAACCACCATATATTTT. Translating it yields CSAREGTTIYF.

The chain joins TRBV4-3 to TRBJ2-7; D is unresolved. CDR1 is LGHNA, CDR2 YSLEER, per germline. CDR3 length: 15 residues. Trimming took off 4 bases at V and 8 bases at J, with 21 bases between the two ends. In DNA form, the CDR3 reads TGCGCCAGCAGCCTCCAAGGTACTCCTGCCGAAAAGCAGTACTTC. As protein: CASSLQGTPAEKQYF.

The chain combines TRBV19 with TRBJ2-2; the D gene could be TRBD1 or TRBD2 (5 bases each). The CDR3 is 15 amino acids. Germline V gene lookup returns CDR1 LNHDA and CDR2 SQIVND (reference sequence). With 3 bases removed from V and 5 bases from J, the gap between germline ends came to 13 bases. Here the CDR3 reads CASSIWGRSTGELFF. The CDR3, as DNA: TGTGCCAGTAGTATTTGGGGACGGTCGACCGGGGAGCTGTTTTTT.

The chain carries TRBV5-4 and TRBJ1-1; D gene uncertain. Trimming took 0 bases from V and 6 from J, leaving 9 bases between them. Germline loops: CDR1 SGHNT, CDR2 YYREEE (reference sequence). The CDR3 totals 13 residues. This chain's CDR3 is CASSLEVAAEAFF. In nucleotides, the CDR3 is TGTGCCAGCAGCTTGGAGGTCGCCGCTGAAGCTTTCTTT. The full variable domain, completed using reference TRBV5-4 and TRBJ1-1, is ETGVTQSPTHLIKTRGQQVTLRCSSQSGHNTVSWYQQALGQGPQFIFQYYREEENGRGNFPPRFSGLQFPNYSSELNVNALELDDSALYLCASSLEVAAEAFFGQGTRLTVV.